The rows below give T cell receptor beta chains drawn from one sample of a study of regulatory and conventional T cells in RAG deficiency. Clones were read by immunoSEQ multiplex PCR, and TCRdb kept only the in-frame ones, dropping some. The sample yields roughly 20,000 clones, over 80% seen once. These data are also associated with another study on regulatory T cells.

The specimen sequenced was Tregs sorted from blood. The source is a human donor in good health. The CDR3 runs from the conserved cysteine through the conserved F or W.

J gene | V gene | CDR3 protein
TRBJ2-3 | TRBV10-1 | CASSESRYPATDTQYF
TRBJ1-1 | TRBV6-6 | CASSWGYRGRNTEAFF
TRBJ1-1 | TRBV7-6 | CASSSMGTGDTEAFF
TRBJ2-1 | TRBV13 | CASSLGRSPQGYHEQFF
TRBJ1-5 | TRBV29-1 | CSVLTGSNQPQHF
TRBJ1-6 | TRBV27 | CASRTLYNSPLHF
TRBJ2-4 | TRBV29-1 | CSVEVGRSGIQYF
TRBJ2-2 | TRBV4-1 | CASSLSPGFSTGELFF
TRBJ1-5 | TRBV30 | CAWSVARTAGYSNQPQHF
TRBJ2-1 | TRBV6-5 | CASSSRLAGAYNEQFF
TRBJ2-7 | TRBV29-1 | CSVARQQTYEQYF